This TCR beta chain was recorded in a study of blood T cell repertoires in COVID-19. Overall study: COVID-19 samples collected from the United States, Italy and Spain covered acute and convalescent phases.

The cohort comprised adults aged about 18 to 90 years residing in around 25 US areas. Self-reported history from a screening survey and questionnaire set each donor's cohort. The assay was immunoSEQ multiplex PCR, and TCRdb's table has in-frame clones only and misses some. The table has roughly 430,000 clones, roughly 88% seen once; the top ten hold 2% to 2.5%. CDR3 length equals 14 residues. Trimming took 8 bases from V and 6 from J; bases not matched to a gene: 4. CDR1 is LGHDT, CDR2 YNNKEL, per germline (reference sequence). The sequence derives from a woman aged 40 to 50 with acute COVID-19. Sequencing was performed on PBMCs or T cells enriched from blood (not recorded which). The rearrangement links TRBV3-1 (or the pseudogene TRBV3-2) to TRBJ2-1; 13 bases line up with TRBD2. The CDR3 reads CASLLAGGLNEQFF. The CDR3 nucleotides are TGTGCCAGCCTACTAGCGGGGGGGCTCAATGAGCAGTTCTTC.